The 9 T cell receptor beta chains given below trace back to one sample, sequenced in a study of blood T cell repertoires in COVID-19. Sequencing used immunoSEQ multiplex PCR; TCRdb keeps in-frame clones, though not all of them. Of some 180,000 clones in the sample, about 80% were seen once. Sequencing was carried out using peripheral blood. These receptors were collected from a man aged 60-69 years with acute or convalescent COVID-19.

The chain uses TRBV10-1 and TRBJ1-1, with D perhaps TRBD1 (5 bases). Germline loops: CDR1 WNHNN, CDR2 SYGVQD (reference sequence). The ends were cut back, 6 bases at V and 4 bases at J, with 15 bases in the middle. The CDR3 sequence is 14 residues long. In nucleotides, the CDR3 is TGCGCCAGCAGGACGAAAGGGGCCAGCACTGAAGCTTTCTTT. This codes for CASRTKGASTEAFF.

The chain joins TRBV7-3 to TRBJ2-3, with D maybe TRBD2 (6 bases). This CDR3 is 17 amino acids long. Germline CDR1 reads SGHTA; CDR2 reads FQGTGA. Trimming cost V 6 bases and J 1 base, with 20 bases left between them. The CDR3: CASSIPFLRGCTDTQYF. DNA for the CDR3: TGTGCCAGCAGTATACCCTTTTTGCGGGGTTGCACAGATACGCAGTATTTT.

The chain links TRBV3-1 (or the pseudogene TRBV3-2) to TRBJ1-2; D is possibly TRBD1 (5 bases). V lost 3 bases and J 4 bases, leaving 12 bases between the germline ends. There are 14 residues in the CDR3. From germline, CDR1 is LGHDT and CDR2 YNNKEL (reference sequence). Here the CDR3 reads CASSQQGVAYGYTF. For the CDR3, the DNA is TGTGCCAGCAGCCAGCAAGGGGTTGCCTATGGCTACACCTTC.

The V call is TRBV2, the J call TRBJ2-1, with D perhaps TRBD2 (5 bases). This CDR3 comprises 13 residues. Trimming left V 6 bases short and J 5 bases short, with 11 bases between. CDR1 is SNHLY and CDR2 is FYNNEI in the germline V gene. The chain's CDR3 is CASSLEVDNEQFF. In nucleotides, the CDR3 is TGTGCCAGCAGCCTGGAGGTGGACAATGAGCAGTTCTTC.

Notes on this clone: One end of the junction is discordant with germline, which a read error may explain. J is TRBJ2-7 and V is TRBV9; 8 bases agree with TRBD2. In germline, CDR1 is SGDLS, CDR2 YYNGEE. This CDR3 is 16 amino acids long. The CDR3 coding sequence is TGTGCCAGCAGCCCCCGACCGGGACTAGTTTCCTCCGAGCAGTACTTC. It yields the protein CASSPRPGLVSSEQYF. The full variable domain, with the rest looked up from reference TRBV9 and TRBJ2-7, is DSGVTQTPKHLITATGQRVTLRCSPRSGDLSVYWYQQSLDQGLQFLIQYYNGEERAKGNILERFSAQQFPDLHSELNLSSLELGDSALYFCASSPRPGLVSSEQYFGPGTRLTVT.

There are many counts of this clone. V usage is TRBV7-7 and J usage is TRBJ2-5; 9 bases are a match to TRBD2. Per germline, CDR1 SSHAT and CDR2 FNYEAQ (reference sequence). The trim removed 1 base at V and 1 base at J, leaving 7 bases unmatched. The CDR3 covers 17 residues. The CDR3 region has the DNA TGTGCCAGCAGCTTAGGGCGTCTAGCGGGACGCCAAGAGACCCAGTACTTC. Its protein product is CASSLGRLAGRQETQYF. The full variable domain, with the rest looked up from reference TRBV7-7 and TRBJ2-5, is GAGVSQSPRYKVTKRGQDVTLRCDPISSHATLYWYQQALGQGPEFLTYFNYEAQPDKSGLPSDRFSAERPEGSISTLTIQRTEQRDSAMYRCASSLGRLAGRQETQYFGPGTRLLVL.

The chain couples TRBV4-2 to TRBJ1-2; D remains ambiguous. The V end lost 8 bases, the J end lost 8 bases, and 15 bases lay between the germline ends. Germline lookup yields CDR1 LGHNA and CDR2 YNFKEQ. The CDR3 length is 12 residues. The CDR3 loop reads CASLHIQRGYTF. In DNA form, the CDR3 reads TGTGCCAGCCTGCACATCCAGAGGGGCTACACCTTC.

This clone was picked up one time. Other DNA sequences in this sample translate to the same CDR3. The V gene is TRBV12-3 or TRBV12-4, the J gene TRBJ2-2; no reliable D call. The CDR3 has 13 residues. Trimming took off 6 bases at V and 2 bases at J, with 7 bases between the two ends. The CDR3 here is CASSPTNTGELFF. CDR3 DNA: TGTGCCAGCAGCCCGACAAACACCGGGGAGCTGTTTTTT.

J is TRBJ2-7 and V is TRBV6-5, with D maybe TRBD2 (6 bases). V lost 7 bases and J 2 bases, leaving 18 bases between the germline ends. This CDR3 has 15 residues. CDR1 is MNHEY, CDR2 SVGAGI, per germline. CDR3 sequence (DNA): TGTGCCAGCACTCGAACCGGGACTTACCCCTACGAGCAGTACTTC. This gives the protein CASTRTGTYPYEQYF.